Each of the 24 T cell receptor beta chains below was sequenced from the same sample in a study of human T cells and chemical hapten exposure listed by TCRdb under 2021. Receptor libraries were prepared by RACE. The instrument was a NextSeq 500. TCRdb reran the public reads through fastp at Q25 and MiXCR, keeping productive beta chains. Records with the same CDR3 protein are collapsed into one entry carrying the most frequent genes and DNA. The sample contains 150,000 to 200,000 distinct CDR3 sequences, about 31% of them found a single time. The top ten clones comprise about 2.7% of the sample. The sample's time point label, decoded: pre-sensitization, week 0. The treatment or condition label here, explained by the study, means: therapeutic diphenylcyclopropenone sensitization with weekly scalp DPC. Specimen: whole blood, collected in connection with sensitization to the hapten diphenylcyclopropenone (DPC). The receptors come from a woman between 25 and 40 years old with alopecia areata. Some clones in this sample may be carry-over from other donors' samples.

The V and J genes are TRBV2 and TRBJ2-7; tentatively, D is TRBD1 (6 bases). The ends were cut back, 8 bases at V and 6 bases at J, with 17 bases in the middle. CDR1 is SNHLY, CDR2 FYNNEI, per germline. The CDR3 spans 13 residues. In nucleotides, the CDR3 is TGTGCCAGCCGACAGGAGGAGCATGGCGAGCAGTACTTC. Translation gives CASRQEEHGEQYF.

This clonotype appeared a few times. The rearrangement uses TRBV9 and TRBJ1-4; D is unresolved. Germline-derived CDR1 and CDR2 are SGDLS and YYNGEE. V shed 0 bases and J shed 14 bases, with 14 bases lying between them. The CDR3 is 13 residues long. The CDR3 nucleotides are TGTGCCAGCAGCGTAGATGGCACCGAAAGGCTGTTTTTT. Amino acids: CASSVDGTERLFF.

V gene TRBV2 combines with J gene TRBJ1-1; a possible D gene is TRBD1 (5 bases). CDR3 length: 15 amino acids. Deletions cut 2 bases from V and 4 bases from J, with 14 bases between. Germline CDR1 and CDR2: SNHLY and FYNNEI. In DNA form, the CDR3 reads TGTGCCAGCAGTGAATCCCAGGGCGCGAGCACTGAAGCTTTCTTT. It is translated as CASSESQGASTEAFF. The variable domain in full, with the rest retrieved from reference TRBV2 and TRBJ1-1, is EPEVTQTPSHQVTQMGQEVILRCVPISNHLYFYWYRQILGQKVEFLVSFYNNEISEKSEIFDDQFSVERPDGSNFTLKIRSTKLEDSAMYFCASSESQGASTEAFFGQGTRLTVV.

The CDR3 DNA follows: TGCAGCGTGGGACAGGCCCAAGGAGCCATATATTTT. Translated, it gives CSVGQAQGAIYF. The chain recombines TRBV29-1 with TRBJ1-3; TRBD1 matches at 8 bases. Germline loops: CDR1 SQVTM, CDR2 ANQGSEA. This CDR3 is built from 12 residues. The V and J ends lost 6 bases and 11 bases, in that order; junction bases with no gene match: 9.

This clonotype came up a few times. V gene TRBV6-4 combines with J gene TRBJ2-1, with 7 bases that match TRBD2. J was trimmed by 9 bases and V by 5 bases; bases with no gene match: 7. The CDR3 runs to 13 residues. Germline CDR1 and CDR2: MRHNA and SNTAGT. CDR3 region: CASSITLASEQFF. The CDR3, as DNA: TGTGCCAGCAGTATCACACTAGCGAGTGAGCAGTTCTTC.

The chain joins TRBV11-2 to TRBJ1-6; 7 bases align to TRBD1. V shed 2 bases, J shed 6 bases, and the junction held 4 bases outside the gene matches. Germline-derived CDR1 and CDR2 are SGHAT and FQNNGV. The CDR3 is 15 amino acids. The chain's CDR3 is CASSLRQGVNSPLHF. For the CDR3, the DNA is TGTGCCAGCAGCTTAAGGCAGGGGGTTAATTCACCCCTCCACTTT.

J is TRBJ2-1 and V is TRBV20-1; 11 bases agree with TRBD2. Trimming cost V 1 base and J 0 bases; bases outside gene matches: 11. Germline CDR1 is DFQATT and CDR2 is SNEGSKA (reference sequence). This CDR3 comprises 19 residues. CDR3 protein: CSARVIAGGISHSYNEQFF. The DNA of the CDR3 is TGCAGTGCTAGAGTCATAGCGGGGGGGATAAGCCACTCCTACAATGAGCAGTTCTTC.

This clonotype showed up just a few times. This sequence joins TRBV29-1 and TRBJ2-1; TRBD1 aligns across 7 bases. From germline, CDR1 is SQVTM and CDR2 ANQGSEA. This CDR3 is built from 11 residues. Germline trimming cut 6 bases from V and 10 bases from J; bases unmatched to any gene: 6. The CDR3 sequence is CSVRQGSEQFF. DNA of the CDR3: TGCAGCGTCCGACAGGGAAGCGAGCAGTTCTTC.

The sample holds many counts of this clonotype. The rearrangement links TRBV29-1 to TRBJ2-2, with D unclear. V shed 7 bases and J shed 1 base, with 13 bases lying between them. Germline values: CDR1 SQVTM, CDR2 ANQGSEA. The CDR3 contains 14 residues. The CDR3 DNA sequence: TGCAGCGCTACGCGCACGATGAACACCGGGGAGCTGTTTTTT. It is translated as CSATRTMNTGELFF.

This clonotype was recorded a few times. The chain combines TRBV29-1 with TRBJ2-7; 7 bases map to TRBD2. V lost 7 bases and J lost 0; bases outside the gene matches: 9. There are 14 residues in the CDR3. Germline CDR1 reads SQVTM; CDR2 reads ANQGSEA. CDR3: CSAGGAGSSYEQYF. CDR3 coding DNA: TGCAGCGCTGGGGGAGCGGGGAGCTCCTACGAGCAGTACTTC.

V is TRBV7-2 and J is TRBJ1-2; the D is unclear. This CDR3 is built from 14 residues. V dropped 2 bases and J dropped 6 bases, with 13 bases sitting between them. Germline CDR1 and CDR2: SGHTA and FQGNSA. The DNA of the CDR3 is TGTGCCAGCAGCTTAATGGGAGCGACTAATGGCTACACCTTC. Its protein product is CASSLMGATNGYTF.

About this clonotype itself: At one end the junction does not follow the germline gene, possibly because of a read error. The rearrangement links TRBV6-5 to TRBJ2-5, with 11 bases fitting TRBD2. In germline, CDR1 is MNHEY, CDR2 SVGAGI. The length of the CDR3 is 16 residues. CDR3 bases: TGTGCCAGCAGTCACTCGAGTAGCGGGAGGGCTGAGACCCAGTACTTC. It is translated as CASSHSSSGRAETQYF.

The gene calls are TRBV3-1 and TRBJ2-7; 9 nucleotides match TRBD1. CDR1 is LGHDT, CDR2 YNNKEL, per germline (reference sequence). Losses at the gene ends were 4 bases for V and 0 bases for J; bases not matched to a gene: 4. CDR3 length: 15 residues. CDR3 in DNA: TGTGCCAGCAGCCGACAGGGGGGGGCCTCCTACGAGCAGTACTTC. Amino acids: CASSRQGGASYEQYF.

There are a few counts of this clonotype. V is TRBV20-1 and J is TRBJ2-2; no clear D gene. CDR1 DFQATT and CDR2 SNEGSKA come from the germline V gene (reference sequence). The CDR3 extends over 14 amino acids. The V end lost 3 bases, the J end lost 0 bases, and 8 bases lay between the germline ends. CDR3 bases: TGCAGTGCTAGGGTTGCGGCGAACACCGGGGAGCTGTTTTTT. Protein sequence: CSARVAANTGELFF.

CDR3 protein: CASSSPGSPNNEQFF. The CDR3 DNA reads TGTGCCAGTAGTTCCCCGGGAAGCCCCAACAATGAGCAGTTCTTC. The chain recombines TRBV19 with TRBJ2-1, with a weak D call TRBD2 (5 bases). Germline lookup yields CDR1 LNHDA and CDR2 SQIVND (reference sequence). Trimming removed 5 bases from V and 5 bases from J, with 16 bases in between. This CDR3 region has 15 residues.

This chain connects TRBV4-1 to TRBJ2-3, with D perhaps TRBD2 (6 bases). Germline-derived CDR1 and CDR2 are MGHRA and YSYEKL. There are 16 residues in the CDR3. The ends were cut back, 5 bases at V and 2 bases at J, with 17 bases in the middle. The CDR3 loop is CASSIEDYLPTDTQYF. The DNA for the CDR3 is TGCGCCAGCAGCATCGAGGACTATCTCCCCACAGATACGCAGTATTTT.

The gene calls are TRBV6-2 or TRBV6-3 and TRBJ2-1, with TRBD1 matching 7 bases. The CDR3 is made up of 15 amino acids. Germline values: CDR1 MNHEY, CDR2 SVGEGT. The ends lost 9 bases at V and 1 base at J; junction bases unmatched: 9. The CDR3 DNA reads as TGTGCCAGTCGTCTGACAGGGATATCCTACAATGAGCAGTTCTTC. As protein: CASRLTGISYNEQFF.

This clonotype was recorded at least ten times. CDR3 region: CASSRRPPALTGTAGHSNQPQHF. The CDR3, as DNA: TGTGCCAGCAGCCGTCGACCCCCCGCCCTAACCGGGACAGCGGGGCATAGCAATCAGCCCCAGCATTTT. The V and J genes are TRBV13 and TRBJ1-5; 7 nucleotides line up with TRBD1. This CDR3 is 23 amino acids long. Trimming removed 5 bases from V and 0 bases from J; junction bases left unmatched: 28. The V gene's germline CDR1 is PRHDT and CDR2 FYEKMQ (reference sequence).

This chain uses TRBV14 with TRBJ2-7; D is ambiguous. V lost 3 bases to trimming and J lost 3 bases, with 12 bases between them. The CDR3 has 14 amino acids. CDR1 is SGHDN, CDR2 FVKESK, per germline. The CDR3 region has the DNA TGTGCCAGCAGCCATTTGAACAGCCTCTACGAGCAGTACTTC. It codes for CASSHLNSLYEQYF. Together with reference TRBV14 and TRBJ2-7, the CDR3 gives the full variable domain: EAGVTQFPSHSVIEKGQTVTLRCDPISGHDNLYWYRRVMGKEIKFLLHFVKESKQDESGMPNNRFLAERTGGTYSTLKVQPAELEDSGVYFCASSHLNSLYEQYFGPGTRLTVT.

This clonotype was counted a few times. One end of the junction varies from germline; a read error may be responsible. This chain joins TRBV7-7 and TRBJ2-1, with TRBD2 identical over 11 bases. Germline V gene data show CDR1 as SSHAT and CDR2 as FNYEAQ (reference sequence). The length of the CDR3 is 16 residues. Written as DNA, the CDR3 is TGTGCTAGCAGCCCTGTAGCGGGAGGGAAGGACAATGAGCAGTTCTTC. This gives the protein CASSPVAGGKDNEQFF.

This chain connects TRBV9 to TRBJ1-2; D is perhaps TRBD1 (5 bases). The germline V gene has CDR1 SGDLS and CDR2 YYNGEE. The CDR3 has 14 amino acids. The V and J ends lost 0 bases and 7 bases respectively, with 13 bases between them. The CDR3 DNA follows: TGTGCCAGCAGCGTAGGGCAGGGAGAAAGTGGCTACACCTTC. Residues: CASSVGQGESGYTF.

J is TRBJ1-3 and V is TRBV11-3, with D unclear. CDR1 and CDR2 from the germline V gene are SGHNT and YENEEA. Trimming shortened V by 5 bases and J by 0 bases, and 11 bases separated the two germline ends. This CDR3 contains 15 residues. The CDR3 coding sequence is TGTGCCAGCAGCACGGACCGTCTCTCTGGAAACACCATATATTTT. Its protein product is CASSTDRLSGNTIYF.

This clonotype has a handful of counts. The chain employs TRBV7-2 and TRBJ2-5; 11 bases agree with TRBD2. Germline V gene data show CDR1 as SGHTA and CDR2 as FQGNSA. V lost 1 base, J lost 5 bases, and 6 bases stayed unmatched. This CDR3 region has 16 residues. The CDR3 spells CASSLVSGGAVETQYF. CDR3 DNA sequence: TGTGCCAGCAGCTTAGTTAGCGGGGGGGCCGTCGAGACCCAGTACTTC.

This clonotype was found once. The chain links TRBV9 to TRBJ2-5; 7 nucleotides line up with TRBD1. Germline CDR1 SGDLS, CDR2 YYNGEE. This CDR3 has 16 residues. V was clipped by 2 bases and J by 5 bases; unmatched bases: 12. CDR3 sequence (DNA): TGTGCCAGCAGCGTTTCTTCGACAGGGAATGTGGAGACCCAGTACTTC. Protein sequence: CASSVSSTGNVETQYF.